The rows below give T cell receptor beta chains drawn from one sample of a study of CD4 T cells in relation to SARS-CoV-2 and coronaviruses. These TCRs' antigens remain unknown. TCRdb's copy holds only in-frame clones and misses some; the assay was immunoSEQ multiplex PCR. The data hold some 43,000 clones, with approximately 80% observed a single time. The sample consisted of naive CD4+ T cells from PBMCs, cultured in vitro. All receptors come from an adult with COVID-19. CDR3s include the opening cysteine and the closing phenylalanine or tryptophan. Fields, in order: V gene, clone size, D gene, J gene, CDR3 protein, CDR3 DNA. D genes are given only for firm matches. A clone size is listed for some rows: how often the clone was seen (once, few, many), or a class if it is expanded.

TRBV6-4,.,.,TRBJ2-3,CASSLTFTDTQYF,TGTGCCAGCAGTTTGACCTTCACAGATACGCAGTATTTT
TRBV6-5,.,.,TRBJ2-2,CASSYSVGELFF,TGTGCCAGCAGTTACTCTGTCGGGGAGCTGTTTTTT
TRBV9,.,.,TRBJ1-1,CASRGLTTEAFF,TGTGCCAGCAGGGGATTGACCACTGAAGCTTTCTTT
TRBV6-2/TRBV6-3,.,.,TRBJ2-1,CASSYRKSGNEQFF,TGTGCCAGCAGTTATCGAAAGAGCGGGAATGAGCAGTTCTTC
TRBV6-5,.,TRBD2,TRBJ2-1,CASSRLAGAPNEQFF,TGTGCCAGCAGTAGACTAGCGGGAGCCCCGAATGAGCAGTTCTTC
TRBV6-6,.,.,TRBJ1-5,CASSYSSGQPQHF,TGTGCCAGCAGTTACTCTTCTGGACAGCCCCAGCATTTT
TRBV6-1,few,.,TRBJ1-1,CASSEESPGTEAFF,TGTGCCAGCAGTGAAGAGTCCCCGGGCACTGAAGCTTTCTTT
TRBV9,.,TRBD1,TRBJ2-1,CASSVVGQGTDEQFF,TGTGCCAGCAGCGTAGTGGGACAGGGTACCGATGAGCAGTTCTTC
TRBV27,.,.,TRBJ2-2,CASSLSWEAGELFF,TGTGCCAGCAGTTTATCCTGGGAAGCCGGGGAGCTGTTTTTT
TRBV5-1,.,.,TRBJ2-7,CASSYTAGAEQYF,TGCGCCAGCAGCTACACCGCAGGGGCCGAGCAGTACTTC
TRBV18,.,.,TRBJ2-5,CASSPLTGSETQYF,TGTGCCAGCTCACCACTTACAGGGTCGGAGACCCAGTACTTC
TRBV5-1,once,TRBD2,TRBJ2-1,CASSSGRTNNEQFF,TGCGCCAGCAGTAGCGGGAGAACCAATAATGAGCAGTTCTTC
TRBV5-4,.,TRBD2,TRBJ2-1,CASRMGLGGRAGEQFF,TGTGCCAGCAGGATGGGTCTTGGTGGGAGGGCCGGTGAGCAGTTCTTC
TRBV29-1,once,TRBD1,TRBJ2-7,CSVSRDSSYEQYF,TGCAGCGTTAGCCGGGACAGCAGCTACGAGCAGTACTTC
TRBV12-3/TRBV12-4,.,TRBD2,TRBJ2-1,CASMLAGVNEQFF,TGTGCCAGCATGCTAGCGGGAGTCAATGAGCAGTTCTTC
TRBV18,few,.,TRBJ2-7,CASSPQRAGDEQYF,TGTGCCAGCTCACCACAAAGGGCGGGCGACGAGCAGTACTTC
TRBV11-2,.,.,TRBJ2-3,CASSSWAPAGDTQYF,TGTGCCAGCAGCTCATGGGCCCCCGCGGGGGATACGCAGTATTTT
TRBV18,.,.,TRBJ2-7,CASSPGAGADEQYF,TGTGCCAGCTCACCTGGGGCAGGGGCGGACGAGCAGTACTTC
TRBV19,.,TRBD1,TRBJ1-6,CASSTRTGEFSPLHF,TGTGCCAGTAGTACGCGGACAGGGGAGTTCTCCCCCCTCCACTTT
TRBV13,.,.,TRBJ1-1,CASSLGSRKAFF,TGTGCCAGCAGCTTAGGCTCCCGAAAAGCTTTCTTT
TRBV28,.,TRBD2,TRBJ2-1,CASSYSGRAGGEQFF,TGTGCCAGCAGCTATAGCGGGAGGGCCGGGGGTGAGCAGTTCTTC
TRBV10-3,.,TRBD2,TRBJ2-7,CAISNSGRAYEQYF,TGTGCCATCAGTAATAGCGGGAGGGCCTACGAGCAGTACTTC
TRBV11-1,.,.,TRBJ2-1,CASSLGENNEQFF,TGTGCCAGCAGCTTAGGAGAGAACAATGAGCAGTTCTTC
TRBV6-6,.,.,TRBJ1-4,CASSRGGGTNEKLFF,TGTGCCAGCAGTCGCGGGGGGGGCACTAATGAAAAACTGTTTTTT
TRBV7-9,once,.,TRBJ1-3,CASSLANLGNTIYF,TGTGCCAGCAGCTTAGCGAACTTGGGGAACACCATATATTTT
TRBV5-1,.,.,TRBJ2-1,CASSYRRGSSPYNEQFF,TGCGCCAGCAGCTACCGTCGTGGGAGTTCTCCCTACAATGAGCAGTTCTTC
TRBV27,.,.,TRBJ2-1,CASGTRGLEQFF,TGTGCCAGCGGGACCAGGGGCCTTGAGCAGTTCTTC
TRBV28,.,TRBD2,TRBJ2-2,CASRSAGASGELFF,TGTGCCAGCAGGTCCGCGGGAGCCTCCGGGGAGCTGTTTTTT
TRBV19,.,.,TRBJ2-3,CASSIGQPSTDTQYF,TGTGCCAGTAGTATCGGACAGCCTAGCACAGATACGCAGTATTTT
TRBV5-6,.,TRBD2,TRBJ2-3,CASSFRLAGVTDTQYF,TGTGCCAGCAGCTTTAGGTTAGCGGGAGTAACTGATACGCAGTATTTT
TRBV28,.,TRBD1,TRBJ1-5,CASSLRQGTFNQPQHF,TGTGCCAGCAGTCTTCGACAGGGAACATTCAATCAGCCCCAGCATTTT
TRBV2,.,.,TRBJ2-3,CASSVLARTDTQYF,TGTGCCAGCAGTGTTCTAGCCCGCACAGATACGCAGTATTTT
TRBV3-1/TRBV3-2,few,.,TRBJ1-1,CASSQGWAAFF,TGTGCCAGCAGCCAAGGGTGGGCAGCTTTCTTT
TRBV21-1,.,.,TRBJ1-1,CASSKGAADTEAFF,TGTGCCAGCAGCAAAGGGGCAGCTGACACTGAAGCTTTCTTT
TRBV5-1,.,TRBD2,TRBJ2-3,CASSLTSGSRTDTQYF,TGCGCCAGCAGCTTAACTAGCGGGAGTAGGACAGATACGCAGTATTTT
TRBV6-5,once,.,TRBJ2-1,CASSKGAYNEQFF,TGTGCCAGCAGTAAGGGGGCCTACAATGAGCAGTTCTTC
TRBV15,.,TRBD2,TRBJ2-3,CATKSGVSGSTDTQYF,TGTGCCACCAAAAGCGGGGTTAGCGGAAGCACAGATACGCAGTATTTT
TRBV5-4,.,.,TRBJ2-2,CASSLVVSGYPNTGELFF,TGTGCCAGCAGCTTGGTTGTGTCGGGCTACCCGAACACCGGGGAGCTGTTTTTT
TRBV7-8,.,.,TRBJ2-1,CASSFDYSYNEQFF,TGTGCCAGCAGCTTCGACTATTCCTACAATGAGCAGTTCTTC
TRBV19,.,TRBD1,TRBJ2-5,CASSNRTGAWETQYF,TGTGCCAGTAGTAACCGGACAGGGGCATGGGAGACCCAGTACTTC
TRBV4-2,.,TRBD2,TRBJ2-7,CASSRNILTSGRGPEQYF,TGTGCCAGCAGCCGCAACATCCTAACTAGCGGGAGGGGTCCCGAGCAGTACTTC
TRBV15,.,.,TRBJ2-7,CATSRVGFDEQYF,TGTGCCACCAGCAGAGTAGGGTTCGACGAGCAGTACTTC
TRBV9,.,.,TRBJ2-5,CASSGKLGETQYF,TGTGCCAGCAGCGGGAAATTAGGGGAGACCCAGTACTTC